This T cell receptor (beta chain) derives from a study of blood T cell repertoires in COVID-19. Turning to the study itself: Specimens from acute and convalescent COVID-19 originated in the United States, Italy and Spain. The analysed material was cDNA or gDNA that came from T cells, B-cell-depleted T cells, or PBMCs.

Original analysis: Amplified reference gene primers provided the basis for estimating nucleated cell counts. Generated by immunoSEQ multiplex PCR, the TCRdb table keeps only in-frame clones and is missing some. V and J calls and clone size are given by that table; D and trimming were obtained from the DNA. The repertoire consists of 130,000 or so clones, with 84% occurring once and the leading ten covering about 8.9%. The CDR3 consists of 14 residues. Losses at the gene ends were 10 bases for V and 3 bases for J; bases not matched to a gene: 8. CDR1 and CDR2 (germline): ENHRY, SYGVKD. Seattle participants joined during active infection and were tracked over time.

Sequencing input: peripheral blood. The J gene is TRBJ1-5, the V gene TRBV10-3; 8 nucleotides agree with TRBD1. This TCR was sampled from a man under 40 with COVID-19, enrolled during active disease. CDR3 residues: CATSGTGANQPQHF. The CDR3 DNA follows: TGTGCCACCTCCGGGACAGGTGCCAATCAGCCCCAGCATTTT.